These T cell receptor beta chains were read from a single sample in a study of persistence of HIV-infected CD4 T cells. Antigens for these TCRs are unknown. TCRdb's copy holds only in-frame clones and misses some; the assay was immunoSEQ multiplex PCR. Of 35,000 to 55,000 clones in the sample, around 89% are singletons; the top ten hold approximately 0.5%. This sample comprised CD4+ T cells sorted from PBMCs after approximately 19-hour stimulation, obtained from a patient who received antiretroviral therapy. The receptor set was obtained from an adult woman with HIV who was CMV-seropositive. Both conserved end residues are part of each CDR3. The D gene is left open where the match is weak. Clone size is not always given. Where it is, it says once, few, many or a class for expanded clones.

d_call: .; v_call: TRBV12-3/TRBV12-4; j_call: TRBJ2-2; clone_size: .; cdr3_nt: TGTGCCAGCAGCCTCCACTCCGGGGAGCTGTTTTTT; cdr3_aa: CASSLHSGELFF
d_call: .; v_call: TRBV5-1; j_call: TRBJ1-1; clone_size: .; cdr3_nt: TGCGCCAGCAGCTTGGTCGGGCAGGAAGGTGAAGCTTTCTTT; cdr3_aa: CASSLVGQEGEAFF
d_call: TRBD1; v_call: TRBV10-2; j_call: TRBJ2-3; clone_size: .; cdr3_nt: TGCGCCAGCAGTGAGCAGATAGACAGGGGGCGTAAAGATACGCAGTATTTT; cdr3_aa: CASSEQIDRGRKDTQYF
d_call: .; v_call: TRBV9; j_call: TRBJ1-2; clone_size: .; cdr3_nt: TGTGCCAGCACCGTATTCGGGGAGAACTATGGCTACACCTTC; cdr3_aa: CASTVFGENYGYTF
d_call: .; v_call: TRBV24-1; j_call: TRBJ2-3; clone_size: .; cdr3_nt: TGTGCCACCAGTATAGCCTTCCCCCCGGGGACGCAGTATTTT; cdr3_aa: CATSIAFPPGTQYF
d_call: .; v_call: TRBV4-1; j_call: TRBJ1-4; clone_size: .; cdr3_nt: TGCGCCAGCAGCCATTCCGGCGGGGGGACTAATGAAAAACTGTTTTTT; cdr3_aa: CASSHSGGGTNEKLFF
d_call: .; v_call: TRBV30; j_call: TRBJ2-6; clone_size: .; cdr3_nt: TGTGCCTGGAGCCCAGGAGGGGCCAACGTCCTGACTTTC; cdr3_aa: CAWSPGGANVLTF
d_call: .; v_call: TRBV21-1; j_call: TRBJ2-1; clone_size: .; cdr3_nt: TGTGCCAGCTTTGACAATGAGCAGTTCTTC; cdr3_aa: CASFDNEQFF
d_call: .; v_call: TRBV27; j_call: TRBJ2-5; clone_size: .; cdr3_nt: TGTGCCAGCAGTTTCCCAGGGGCCGGAGGGACCCAGTACTTC; cdr3_aa: CASSFPGAGGTQYF
d_call: TRBD2; v_call: TRBV10-3; j_call: TRBJ2-1; clone_size: .; cdr3_nt: TGTGCCATCTCTAGCGGGGGCCGCAATGAGCAGTTCTTC; cdr3_aa: CAISSGGRNEQFF
d_call: .; v_call: TRBV7-2; j_call: TRBJ2-5; clone_size: .; cdr3_nt: TGTGCCAGCACCCTTAGTCTCGGCTATGGGGCCCAGTACTTC; cdr3_aa: CASTLSLGYGAQYF
d_call: .; v_call: TRBV14; j_call: TRBJ1-2; clone_size: .; cdr3_nt: TGTGCCAGCAGCCAAGCCCGTGCGTCAGGCTACCTGAAATCCTACTATGGCTACACCTTC; cdr3_aa: CASSQARASGYLKSYYGYTF
d_call: .; v_call: TRBV12-3/TRBV12-4; j_call: TRBJ1-2; clone_size: .; cdr3_nt: TGTGCCAGCAGTTTAGCCAGCCACTATGGCTACACCTTC; cdr3_aa: CASSLASHYGYTF
d_call: .; v_call: TRBV7-3; j_call: TRBJ1-2; clone_size: .; cdr3_nt: TGTGCCAGCAGCCCCGTGGCGAGTGAATATGGCTACACCTTC; cdr3_aa: CASSPVASEYGYTF
d_call: .; v_call: TRBV2; j_call: TRBJ1-2; clone_size: once; cdr3_nt: TGTGCCAGCAGTGCCGGGCAGAACTATGGCTACACCTTC; cdr3_aa: CASSAGQNYGYTF
d_call: .; v_call: TRBV5-1; j_call: TRBJ2-5; clone_size: .; cdr3_nt: TGCGCCAGCAGCTTGGCAGGGGTACTGGGGGAGACCCAGTACTTC; cdr3_aa: CASSLAGVLGETQYF